This T cell receptor (beta chain) came from a study of radiation and T cells in renal cell carcinoma. Described time point: blood 2 weeks post-SBRT. The treatment: 15 Gy SBRT to primary tumor, nephrectomy 4 weeks later. Assay used: immunoSEQ multiplex PCR; TCRdb lists only in-frame clones, some missing. The profile shows about 130,000 clones, 65% to 85% of them singletons. The CDR3 has 13 amino acids. Germline-derived CDR1 and CDR2 are LNHDA and SQIVND (reference sequence). Trimming cost V 3 bases and J 5 bases, with 10 bases left between them. The chain carries TRBV19 and TRBJ1-1; D is uncertain. Specimen: blood, collected from a patient whose treatment included radiotherapy and nephrectomy. The source is a man in his forties or fifties with renal cell carcinoma. The CDR3 DNA follows: TGTGCCAGTAGTATCCTGGGGAATACTGAAGCTTTCTTT. It specifies CASSILGNTEAFF.